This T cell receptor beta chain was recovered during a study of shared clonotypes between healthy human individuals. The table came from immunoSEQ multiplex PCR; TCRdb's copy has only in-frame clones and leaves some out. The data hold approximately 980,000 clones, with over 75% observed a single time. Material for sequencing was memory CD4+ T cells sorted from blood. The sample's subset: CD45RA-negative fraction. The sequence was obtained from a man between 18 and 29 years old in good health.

The CDR3 spells CASSYSPDQETQYF. CDR3 sequence (DNA): TGTGCCAGCAGTTACTCCCCAGATCAAGAGACCCAGTACTTC. The rearrangement links TRBV6-5 to TRBJ2-5, with no clear D. This CDR3 is built from 14 residues. Trimming removed 0 bases at V and 2 bases at J, with 7 bases between. CDR1 is MNHEY and CDR2 is SVGAGI in the germline V gene.